Listed below are T cell receptor beta chains from one sample, sequenced in a study of blood T cell repertoires in COVID-19. Sequencing used immunoSEQ multiplex PCR; TCRdb keeps in-frame clones, though not all of them. The sample consists of some 250,000 clones, roughly 79% of them appearing once. Sequencing was carried out using peripheral blood. These TCRs come from a woman aged 80 or older with COVID-19, enrolled during active disease. Each CDR3 is given with its conserved first and last residue. The D gene is left open where the match is weak. Clone sizes are given selectively: once, few, many, or a class where the clone is expanded.

>TRBV15|TRBJ1-5|TRBD1|-
TGTGCCACCAGCAGAGGGCGGGACAGGCTGGTAGTAGGCAATCAGCCCCAGCATTTT
CATSRGRDRLVVGNQPQHF
>TRBV11-2|TRBJ1-1|-|once
TGTGCCAGCAGCTTACCGTCAGGCAATGAAGCTTTCTTT
CASSLPSGNEAFF
>TRBV28|TRBJ2-1|-|-
TGTGCCAGCAGGGAGACGGGCTACAATGAGCAGTTCTTC
CASRETGYNEQFF
>TRBV9|TRBJ2-1|TRBD1|-
TGTGCCAGCAGCGTAGGGGACAGGGGCGCCTACAATGAGCAGTTCTTC
CASSVGDRGAYNEQFF
>TRBV6-2/TRBV6-3|TRBJ2-7|-|-
TGTGCCAGCAGTGCTCAGGGGCCCTACGAGCAGTACTTC
CASSAQGPYEQYF
>TRBV21-1|TRBJ1-4|-|-
TGTGCCAGCAGCTTCCGGACAGGGTGGTTAGAAAAACTGTTTTTT
CASSFRTGWLEKLFF
>TRBV5-1|TRBJ2-1|TRBD1|-
TGCGCCAGCAGCTTGGGGAGAGGGACAGCTAATGAGCAGTTCTTC
CASSLGRGTANEQFF
>TRBV5-1|TRBJ1-1|TRBD1|-
TGCGCCAGCAGCCTACAGGGGGCCGACACTGAAGCTTTCTTT
CASSLQGADTEAFF
>TRBV9|TRBJ2-2|TRBD2|-
TGTGCCAGCAGCGTAGGCCTAGCGGGGGGGAGCACCGGGGAGCTGTTTTTT
CASSVGLAGGSTGELFF
>TRBV5-1|TRBJ2-3|TRBD2|-
TGCGCCAGCAGCTTCGCGCGGGGGGGAGTTACAGATACGCAGTATTTT
CASSFARGGVTDTQYF
>TRBV6-5|TRBJ1-1|TRBD1|-
TGTGCCAGCACCGTAATGGGACAGGGGGTAGCTGAAGCTTTCTTT
CASTVMGQGVAEAFF
>TRBV10-3|TRBJ2-7|-|-
TGTGCCATCAGTGAGTCTCAGGGTAACTACGAGCAGTACTTC
CAISESQGNYEQYF
>TRBV6-2/TRBV6-3|TRBJ2-5|TRBD2|-
TGTGCCAGCAACCCTAGCGGGTTCCAAGAGACCCAGTACTTC
CASNPSGFQETQYF
>TRBV19|TRBJ2-1|TRBD1|-
TGTGCCAGTAGTATCGAGGGGACAGTGTCCTACAATGAGCAGTTCTTC
CASSIEGTVSYNEQFF
>TRBV7-9|TRBJ2-3|TRBD2|-
TGTGCCAGCAGCTTTAGCGGGGGGTCCACAGATACGCAGTATTTT
CASSFSGGSTDTQYF
>TRBV9|TRBJ1-3|-|-
TGTGCCAGCAGCGTAGGGCCAGGGGCCAGCTCTGGAAACACCATATATTTT
CASSVGPGASSGNTIYF
>TRBV11-2|TRBJ2-3|TRBD2|once
TGTGCCAGCAGCTTACGCGGGAGCGCGACAGATACGCAGTATTTT
CASSLRGSATDTQYF
>TRBV19|TRBJ2-5|TRBD1|few
TGTGCCAGTAGTCCAGGGGACAGAGGGGAGACCCAGTACTTC
CASSPGDRGETQYF
>TRBV18|TRBJ2-7|-|few
TGTGCCAGCTCCCAAGAGGCTGAGCAGTACTTC
CASSQEAEQYF
>TRBV18|TRBJ2-2|-|-
TGTGCCAGCTCGCGAAACAGGGAAGAGGAGCTGTTTTTT
CASSRNREEELFF
>TRBV4-1|TRBJ2-5|TRBD2|-
TGCGCCAGCAGCCCAAAACCCCCGACTAGCGGGGGGATGGAGACCCAGTACTTC
CASSPKPPTSGGMETQYF
>TRBV21-1|TRBJ2-5|-|-
TGTGCCAGCAGCAAAGAAAGGAGACAGGTGGGCGGGGAGACCCAGTACTTC
CASSKERRQVGGETQYF
>TRBV30|TRBJ2-5|-|-
TGTGCCTGGAGTGCGAGAGAAGAGACCCAGTACTTC
CAWSAREETQYF
>TRBV9|TRBJ2-1|-|-
TGTGCCAGCAGCCCCCGAGGGGGGAGGGACAATGAGCAGTTCTTC
CASSPRGGRDNEQFF
>TRBV19|TRBJ2-3|TRBD2|-
TGTGCCAGTAGTCAAACGACTAGCGGGAGGGTCGGCACAGATACGCAGTATTTT
CASSQTTSGRVGTDTQYF
>TRBV18|TRBJ2-2|-|-
TGTGCCAGCTCACCTCAGGGGAGGGAGCTGTTTTTT
CASSPQGRELFF
>TRBV14|TRBJ2-7|-|-
TGTGCCAGCAGCCCCGCGATAACCTACGAGCAGTACTTC
CASSPAITYEQYF
>TRBV4-1|TRBJ1-6|TRBD1|-
TGCGCCAGCAGCCACCCGGACAGGGCATCAGATTCACCCCTCCACTTT
CASSHPDRASDSPLHF
>TRBV5-1|TRBJ1-2|-|-
TGCGCCAGCAGCGCCCAGGCCCCCTATGGCTACACCTTC
CASSAQAPYGYTF
>TRBV2|TRBJ2-3|TRBD2|-
TGTGCCAGCACCAGGACTAGCGGGATCACAGATACGCAGTATTTT
CASTRTSGITDTQYF
>TRBV15|TRBJ2-7|-|-
TGTGCCACCAGCAGAGATATGGGAGCGAGGTTCAACGAGCAGTACTTC
CATSRDMGARFNEQYF
>TRBV18|TRBJ1-6|-|-
TGTGCCAGCTCACCACGACGGGGGTCGGATTCACCCCTCCACTTT
CASSPRRGSDSPLHF
>TRBV5-1|TRBJ1-5|TRBD1|once
TGCGCCAGCAGCTTGGACAGGACAGGGTCTGGTCAGCCCCAGCATTTT
CASSLDRTGSGQPQHF
>TRBV6-5|TRBJ2-5|-|few
TGTGCCAGCAGCGCTAGACTAGGTTCAGCAGAGACCCAGTACTTC
CASSARLGSAETQYF
>TRBV9|TRBJ1-2|-|-
TGTGCCAGCAGCGTAGATCCCGACTATGGCTACACCTTC
CASSVDPDYGYTF
>TRBV21-1|TRBJ2-7|-|-
TGTGCCAGCAGCAAGGGCCGACCCTACGAGCAGTACTTC
CASSKGRPYEQYF
>TRBV20-1|TRBJ2-2|TRBD2|-
TGCAGTGCTAGTATAGCGGGGACGAACACCGGGGAGCTGTTTTTT
CSASIAGTNTGELFF
>TRBV5-1|TRBJ1-1|TRBD1|-
TGCGCCAGCAGCCGGACAGGGTCGGAGAACACTGAAGCTTTCTTT
CASSRTGSENTEAFF
>TRBV5-1|TRBJ2-7|-|-
TGCGCCAGCAACCCAGGGGGCGGGAGCGACGAGCAGTACTTC
CASNPGGGSDEQYF
>TRBV19|TRBJ2-2|TRBD1|once
TGTGCCAGTGCGACAGGGGCCTACACCGGGGAGCTGTTTTTT
CASATGAYTGELFF
>TRBV29-1|TRBJ1-1|TRBD1|-
TGCAGCGTCGGGACAGGTGTGAACACTGAAGCTTTCTTT
CSVGTGVNTEAFF
>TRBV29-1|TRBJ2-5|TRBD2|once
TGCAGCGTTAAAGGGGACTACGGTCGTGAGACCCAGTACTTC
CSVKGDYGRETQYF
>TRBV4-1|TRBJ1-4|-|-
TGCGCCAGCAGCCAAGCTGAGACAGTGAATGAAAAACTGTTTTTT
CASSQAETVNEKLFF